Given below is one T cell receptor beta chain in context. The CDR3 consists of 15 residues. These data are taken from a study of blood T cell repertoires in COVID-19. Only in-frame clones appear in the TCRdb table, and some are missing; sequencing was by immunoSEQ multiplex PCR. The data contain some 88,000 clones, approximately 86% of them singletons. J is TRBJ2-5 and V is TRBV21-1; the table's TRBD1 call for D was not verified on the DNA. TRBV21-1 is marked as a pseudogene. This TCR was sampled from a man in his 60s with acute or convalescent COVID-19. The sample was peripheral blood. The CDR3 DNA reads as TGTGCCAGCAGCAGAGGGGGGACAGCGCTCGAGACCCAGTACTTC. It yields the protein CASSRGGTALETQYF.